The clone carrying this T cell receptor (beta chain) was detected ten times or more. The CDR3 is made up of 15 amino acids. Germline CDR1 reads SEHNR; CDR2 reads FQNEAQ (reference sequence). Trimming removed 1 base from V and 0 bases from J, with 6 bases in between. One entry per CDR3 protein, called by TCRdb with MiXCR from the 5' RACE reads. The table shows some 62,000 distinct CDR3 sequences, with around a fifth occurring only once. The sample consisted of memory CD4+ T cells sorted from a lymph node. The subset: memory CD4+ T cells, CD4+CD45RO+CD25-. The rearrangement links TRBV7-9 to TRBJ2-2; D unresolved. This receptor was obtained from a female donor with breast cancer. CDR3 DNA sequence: TGTGCCAGCAGCTTAGGTGGGACGAACACCGGGGAGCTGTTTTTT. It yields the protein CASSLGGTNTGELFF.